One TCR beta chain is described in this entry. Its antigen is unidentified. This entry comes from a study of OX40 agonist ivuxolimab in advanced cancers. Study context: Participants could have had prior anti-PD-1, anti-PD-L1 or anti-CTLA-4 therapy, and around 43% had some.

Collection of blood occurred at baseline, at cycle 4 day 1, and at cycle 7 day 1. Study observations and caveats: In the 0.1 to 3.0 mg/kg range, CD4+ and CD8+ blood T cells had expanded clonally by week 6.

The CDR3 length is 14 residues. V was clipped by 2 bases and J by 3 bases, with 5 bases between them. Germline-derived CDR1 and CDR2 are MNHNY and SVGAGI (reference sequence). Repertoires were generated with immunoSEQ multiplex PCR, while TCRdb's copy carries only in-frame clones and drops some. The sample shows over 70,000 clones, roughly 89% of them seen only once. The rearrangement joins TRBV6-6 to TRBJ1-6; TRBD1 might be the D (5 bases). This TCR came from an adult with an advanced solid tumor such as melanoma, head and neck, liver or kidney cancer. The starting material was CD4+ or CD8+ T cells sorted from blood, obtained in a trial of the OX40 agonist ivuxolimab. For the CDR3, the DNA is TGTGCCAGCAGTTACCAGGGCTATAATTCACCCCTCCACTTT. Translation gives CASSYQGYNSPLHF.